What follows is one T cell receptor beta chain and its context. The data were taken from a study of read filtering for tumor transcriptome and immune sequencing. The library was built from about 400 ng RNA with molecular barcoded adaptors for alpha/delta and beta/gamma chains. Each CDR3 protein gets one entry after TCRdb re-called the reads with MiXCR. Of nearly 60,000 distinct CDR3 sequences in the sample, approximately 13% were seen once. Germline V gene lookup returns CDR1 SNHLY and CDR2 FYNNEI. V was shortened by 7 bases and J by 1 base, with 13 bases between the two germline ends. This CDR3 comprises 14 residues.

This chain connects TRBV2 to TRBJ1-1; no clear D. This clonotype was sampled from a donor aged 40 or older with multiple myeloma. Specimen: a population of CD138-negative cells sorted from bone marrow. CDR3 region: CASNSGWENTEAFF. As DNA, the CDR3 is TGTGCCAGCAATTCAGGATGGGAGAACACTGAAGCTTTCTTT.